The sequence of this T cell receptor (beta chain) was determined in a study of OX40 agonist ivuxolimab in advanced cancers. A note on the overall study: The costimulatory receptor OX40 (CD134) was targeted by ivuxolimab, a fully human IgG2 agonistic monoclonal antibody. Intravenous ivuxolimab was administered to patients every 2 weeks at six dose levels: 0.01, 0.1, 0.3, 1.5, 3 and 10 mg/kg. Of the roughly 52 dose-escalation patients, hepatocellular carcinoma was present in 19, melanoma in around 15, renal cell carcinoma in 9 and head and neck cancer in 9. The dose-escalation cohort was around 83% male with a mean age of about 60 years, ranging from 23 to 79. Patients were allowed to have had prior anti-PD-1, anti-PD-L1 or anti-CTLA-4 therapy, and approximately 40% of the dose-escalation patients had previously received checkpoint inhibitors. Partial responses were achieved by three dose-escalation patients, of whom one had hepatocellular carcinoma and two had cutaneous melanoma. The point of sequencing TCRbeta in the periphery was to test whether ivuxolimab changed TCR sequence diversity and drove clonal T-cell expansion. The paper reports the monotherapy dose-escalation portion (N of about 51 patients) of the phase I ivuxolimab trial. What the authors observed across the whole study: After ivuxolimab, more expanded clones were found on average in CD8+ T cells than in CD4+ T cells. Clonal expansion of both CD4+ and CD8+ blood T cells was observed from baseline to week 6 at doses 0.1 to 3.0 mg/kg. Which antigens the clonally expanded peripheral T cells were specific for was not determined. Low levels of normalized T-cell clonal expansion were also seen in some nonresponding patients. In the 0.1-3.0 mg/kg groups, partial responders had among the lowest normalized peripheral clonal expansion, particularly in CD8+ T cells.

For sequencing of the TCRbeta CDR3 region, genomic DNA was extracted from the sorted cells. TCRbeta CDR3 regions were sequenced using the immunoSEQ Assay. The clones in this table, taken by TCRdb from immuneACCESS, are in-frame only. Not every clone is retained; where verified, under half of the shortfall comes from an unresolved V gene, and the cause of the rest is unknown. In all, the sample holds approximately 57,000 clones, and about 87% of those were seen once. The leading ten clones occupy 3.5% of the sample. Comment on this clone: Which antigen it targets is not known. No base quality values were provided; no much bigger clone lies one nucleotide off.

The CDR3 numbers 14 residues from cysteine through phenylalanine. CDR3 DNA is the only sequence kept; it has 42 bases, read in frame from the first base. The germline V gene provides CDR1 SGHDT and CDR2 YYEEEE. At the junction V is shortened by 2 bases and J by 4 bases, with 13 bases in between. The trial excluded patients who had a history of autoimmune disease or who were on systemic immunosuppression. Peripheral blood for TCR sequencing was collected from all dose cohorts at baseline, on cycle 4 day 1, and on cycle 7 day 1. Samples came from an open-label, multicenter, first-in-human phase I dose-escalation trial of ivuxolimab. Adults with locally advanced or metastatic melanoma, renal cell carcinoma, hepatocellular carcinoma or head and neck squamous cell carcinoma were enrolled in the trial. Before TCR sequencing, CD4+ T cells and CD8+ T cells were sorted from peripheral blood as separate populations.

The V and J genes are TRBV5-6 and TRBJ2-7, and perhaps TRBD2 as D gene, on 6 matching bases. Here the sequenced sample was CD4+ or CD8+ T cells sorted from blood, taken in a trial of the OX40 agonist ivuxolimab. This TCR was sampled from an adult with an advanced solid tumor such as melanoma, head and neck, liver or kidney cancer. The CDR3 has the sequence CASSFLSGAYEQYF. The base sequence is TGTGCCAGCAGCTTCCTATCGGGAGCTTACGAGCAGTACTTC.